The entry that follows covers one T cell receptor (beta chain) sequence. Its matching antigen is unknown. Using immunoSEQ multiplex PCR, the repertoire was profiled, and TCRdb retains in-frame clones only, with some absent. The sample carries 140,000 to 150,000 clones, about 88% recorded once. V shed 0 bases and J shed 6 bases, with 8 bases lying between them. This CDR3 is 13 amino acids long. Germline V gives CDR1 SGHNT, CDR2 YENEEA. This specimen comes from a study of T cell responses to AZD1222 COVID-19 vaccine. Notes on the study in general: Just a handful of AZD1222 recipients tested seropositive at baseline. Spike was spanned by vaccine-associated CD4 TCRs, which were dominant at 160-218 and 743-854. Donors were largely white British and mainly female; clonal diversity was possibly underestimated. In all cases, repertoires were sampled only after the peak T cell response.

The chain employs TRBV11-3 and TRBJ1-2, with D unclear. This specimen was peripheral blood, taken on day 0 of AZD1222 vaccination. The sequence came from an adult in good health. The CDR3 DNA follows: TGTGCCAGCAGCTTAGATCGCACCCATGGCTACACCTTC. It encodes CASSLDRTHGYTF.